This TCR beta chain was recovered during a study of beta chain features in type 1 diabetes. The overall study: No age, gender or cell yield differences were seen between patients and healthy donors. Findings of the study overall: Fewer junction insertions and more nucleotide deletions appeared in type 1 diabetes patients. When Type 1 diabetes patients were examined, their TCRB CDR3s proved moderately but significantly shorter in all four CD4+ subsets.

Remarks on this clone: No antigen is known for it.

Sorting that relied on CD45RO/CCR7/CD25/CD127/CD95/CD27 yielded CD4+ naive, central memory, regulatory and stem cell-like memory cells. All of the isolated RNA was reverse transcribed, so expressed TCRB transcripts were sequenced. Samples of naive, central memory and regulatory T cells yielded a mean of about 3.4 million reads. Sequencing was performed with immunoSEQ multiplex PCR; in TCRdb, only in-frame clones are kept and a portion is missing. This sample has about 160,000 clones, with roughly 8% found just once. The length of the CDR3 is 16 residues. Germline values: CDR1 LGHNA, CDR2 YSLEER. V lost 3 bases and J lost 4; bases outside the gene matches: 9.

This clonotype originated in a woman under 30 with type 1 diabetes. The genes are TRBV4-3 and TRBJ2-1, with 7 nucleotides matching TRBD2. The source material was central memory CD4+ T cells from blood. The CDR3 nucleotides read TGCGCCAGCAGCCAGAACGGGGACTATAGATACAATGAGCAGTTCTTC. Residues: CASSQNGDYRYNEQFF.